This T cell receptor beta chain derives from a study of blood T cell repertoires in COVID-19. On the study more broadly: COVID-19 samples, acute and convalescent, were from the United States, Italy and Spain. PBMCs, B-cell-depleted T cells, or T cells were the source of the cDNA or gDNA that made up the material.

Original handling: Amplifying reference gene primers gave estimates of nucleated cell counts. Here immunoSEQ multiplex PCR was the method, and the copy in TCRdb shows in-frame clones only, minus some. D and trimming come from the DNA, and the V and J calls and clone size come from that table. The data contain hundreds of thousands of clones, roughly 85% of them singletons. The ends were cut back, 5 bases at V and 4 bases at J, with 10 bases in the middle. Germline V gene data show CDR1 as LGHNA and CDR2 as YNFKEQ. The CDR3 covers 13 residues. The V gene is TRBV4-2, the J gene TRBJ2-3, with unresolved D. This receptor was taken from a woman between 18 and 29 years old who had recovered from COVID-19. Material for sequencing was peripheral blood. As DNA, the CDR3 is TGTGCCAGCAGCTCGAGCGAGCCAGATACGCAGTATTTT. Amino acids: CASSSSEPDTQYF.